The clone carrying this TCR beta chain was counted at least ten times. Its antigen remains unknown. RNA transcripts served as template for amplifying TCR beta CDR3 sequences. The library came from an HTBI-primed first-round RT-PCR and a second-round multiplex PCR. TCRdb redid the calling of the multiplex PCR reads with MiXCR, one entry per CDR3 protein. The data show fewer than 650,000 distinct CDR3 sequences, around a fifth seen once. This sample was taken from a study of Graves' ophthalmopathy and Graves' hyperthyroidism. CDR3 size: 21 residues. Germline-derived CDR1 and CDR2 are ENHRY and SYGVKD. V gave up 0 bases and J gave up 0 bases, with 24 bases separating them. The study, taken as a whole, reports: A 13-signature model separated ophthalmopathy from stable hyperthyroidism, just over 85% sensitivity, around 79% specificity. Most expanded thyroid clonotypes above 0.001 frequency also appeared in blood. The model predicted progression of ophthalmopathy with a sensitivity of roughly 66%, and its specificity was about 72%.

The clonotype was recovered from a young woman with stable Graves' hyperthyroidism. Some clones in this sample may be carry-over from other donors' samples. The chain carries TRBV10-3 and TRBJ1-5; the D gene is possibly TRBD1 (6 bases). Material for sequencing was peripheral blood. The CDR3 DNA reads as TGTGCCATCAGTGAGTCCCCTTTGGGGGCCAGGGGCAACGATAGCAATCAGCCCCAGCATTTT. It yields the protein CAISESPLGARGNDSNQPQHF.